The 30 T cell receptor beta chains given below trace back to one sample, sequenced in a study of cytomegalovirus exposure and HLA in healthy donors. Both 60 Vbeta primers and 13 Jbeta primers went into the PCR. Clones were read by immunoSEQ multiplex PCR, and TCRdb kept only the in-frame ones, dropping some. The sample carries around 180,000 clones, around 79% recorded once. The sequencing sample was made of PBMCs. These receptors were obtained from a woman between 50 and 59 years old in good health and CMV-seronegative.

In its sample, this clone was seen a few times. The J gene is TRBJ1-2, the V gene TRBV18, with D tentatively TRBD1 (5 bases). The CDR3 totals 18 residues. Deletions cut 5 bases from V and 4 bases from J, with 26 bases between. CDR1 is KGHSH, CDR2 LQKENI, per germline. In nucleotides, the CDR3 is TGTGCCAGCTCATTCCCCCCCTTTGGACGACAGTTTAGCTATGGCTACACCTTC. It encodes CASSFPPFGRQFSYGYTF.

The gene calls are TRBV18 and TRBJ2-3, with TRBD2 as a possible D gene (5 bases). The ends were cut back, 0 bases at V and 0 bases at J, with 10 bases in the middle. Germline CDR1 reads KGHSH; CDR2 reads LQKENI. The CDR3 length is 16 residues. In nucleotides, the CDR3 is TGTGCCAGCTCACCACCCCAGCGGATTAGCACAGATACGCAGTATTTT. Its translation is CASSPPQRISTDTQYF.

Only one count was recorded for this clone. The V gene is TRBV21-1, the J gene TRBJ1-2. TRBV21-1 counts as a pseudogene. This CDR3 has 12 residues. The CDR3 DNA is TGTGCCAGCAGCAAAGGTCCTTATGGCTACACCTTC. Protein product: CASSKGPYGYTF.

The gene calls are TRBV6-1 and TRBJ2-1; possibly TRBD1 for D (5 bases). The CDR3 consists of 13 residues. Germline CDR1 is MNHNS and CDR2 is SASEGT. Trimming removed 6 bases from V and 10 bases from J, with 16 bases in between. The CDR3 DNA follows: TGTGCCAGCAGGATCCAGGGTAAAGGGGAGCAGTTCTTC. Protein product: CASRIQGKGEQFF.

This chain joins TRBV28 and TRBJ1-5, with D possibly being TRBD1 (6 bases). This CDR3 contains 13 residues. The V end lost 9 bases, the J end lost 3 bases, and 12 bases lay between the germline ends. Germline CDR1 MDHEN, CDR2 SYDVKM. CDR3 loop: CASGDRPNQPQHF. CDR3 bases: TGTGCCAGTGGAGACAGGCCCAATCAGCCCCAGCATTTT.

This sequence joins TRBV9 and TRBJ2-2, with TRBD1 matching 7 bases. Trimming at V came to 3 bases and at J to 1 base, leaving 3 bases not matched to a gene. Germline CDR1 reads SGDLS; CDR2 reads YYNGEE. CDR3 length: 15 residues. CDR3 sequence (DNA): TGTGCCAGCAGCGCCGGGACAGTGAACACCGGGGAGCTGTTTTTT. Residues: CASSAGTVNTGELFF.

Details on this clone: An end of the junction differs from the germline gene, which may be a read error. The rearrangement links TRBV7-9 to TRBJ2-2; 8 bases fit TRBD1. CDR3 length equals 17 residues. The V gene's germline CDR1 is SEHNR and CDR2 FQNEAQ (reference sequence). The chain's CDR3 is CASSRQTGALNTGKLFF. The CDR3, as DNA: TGTGCCAGCAGCAGACAGACAGGGGCCCTGAACACCGGGAAGCTGTTTTTT.

This clone was counted between two and nine times. V gene TRBV5-5 combines with J gene TRBJ1-1; D is unclear. The CDR3 runs to 12 residues. Trimming took 2 bases from V and 0 from J, leaving 2 bases between them. Germline lookup yields CDR1 SGHKS and CDR2 YYEKEE (reference sequence). CDR3 sequence reads: CASSFMNTEAFF. CDR3 DNA: TGTGCCAGCAGCTTTATGAACACTGAAGCTTTCTTT.

This clone was observed a single time. The genes are TRBV4-3 and TRBJ1-3; no firm D call. Germline V CDR1 and CDR2: LGHNA, YSLEER. CDR3 size: 17 residues. Trimming removed 0 bases from V and 0 bases from J, with 12 bases in between. CDR3 residues: CASSQDHDRSSGNTIYF. The DNA for the CDR3 is TGCGCCAGCAGCCAAGATCACGATAGGAGCTCTGGAAACACCATATATTTT.

The chain's CDR3 is CASSQALAFEQFF. In DNA, the CDR3 is TGCGCCAGCAGCCAAGCCTTAGCTTTTGAGCAGTTCTTC. The chain has TRBV4-3 and TRBJ2-1; D remains ambiguous. CDR1 is LGHNA, CDR2 YSLEER, per germline. V lost 1 base, J lost 9 bases, and 10 bases lay in between. The CDR3 length is 13 residues.

The chain carries TRBV6-5 and TRBJ2-7; 9 positions agree with TRBD2. The trim removed 0 bases at V and 0 bases at J, leaving 3 bases unmatched. The germline CDR1 and CDR2 sequences are MNHEY and SVGAGI. This CDR3 is 16 amino acids long. CDR3 nucleotides: TGTGCCAGCAGTTACTCGGCTAGCGGGGCCTCCTACGAGCAGTACTTC. Translation: CASSYSASGASYEQYF.

V is TRBV2 and J is TRBJ2-1, with TRBD2 identical over 16 bases. The CDR3 has 14 amino acids. From germline, CDR1 is SNHLY and CDR2 FYNNEI. J lost 10 bases, V lost 10 bases, and 7 bases had no gene match. CDR3 DNA: TGTGCCAACCCGGGACTAGCGGGAGGGAAGGAGCAGTTCTTC. It is translated as CANPGLAGGKEQFF.

This clone was seen more than once but under ten times. The chain couples TRBV28 to TRBJ2-5; the D gene is possibly TRBD2 (6 bases). Between the trimmed V and J ends, which lost 3 bases and 5 bases, there was a span of 16 bases. There are 15 residues in the CDR3. Germline V lookup: CDR1 MDHEN, CDR2 SYDVKM. As DNA, the CDR3 is TGTGCCAGCAGTTTTCGGGGGACTGCCAAGGAGACCCAGTACTTC. Protein: CASSFRGTAKETQYF.

V and J are TRBV7-9 and TRBJ1-4; D not resolved. CDR3 length: 13 amino acids. The V gene's germline CDR1 is SEHNR and CDR2 FQNEAQ (reference sequence). Trimming took 4 bases from V and 4 from J, leaving 7 bases between them. The CDR3 loop reads CASSSFINEKLFF. For the CDR3, the DNA is TGTGCCAGCAGCTCCTTTATTAATGAAAAACTGTTTTTT.

This clone showed up just once. Germline and junction disagree at one end, which may indicate a read error. The CDR3: CSARKDLERDF. The CDR3 DNA follows: TGCAGTGCTAGAAAGGATCTCGAGAGGGACTTC. The rearrangement joins TRBV20-1 to TRBJ2-5; TRBD2 is a possible D gene (5 bases). The CDR3 is 11 amino acids. Germline assignment: CDR1 DFQATT and CDR2 SNEGSKA (reference sequence).

The chain employs TRBV28 and TRBJ1-3; 9 bases are a match to TRBD1. CDR1 MDHEN and CDR2 SYDVKM come from the germline V gene. Trimming took 10 bases from V and 4 from J; bases not matched to a gene: 5. CDR3 length: 13 amino acids. CDR3 amino acids: CATTGGSGNTIYF. DNA of the CDR3: TGTGCCACCACAGGGGGCTCAGGAAACACCATATATTTT. The variable domain in full, completed from reference TRBV28 and TRBJ1-3, reads DVKVTQSSRYLVKRTGEKVFLECVQDMDHENMFWYRQDPGLGLRLIYFSYDVKMKEKGDIPEGYSVSREKKERFSLILESASTNQTSMYLCATTGGSGNTIYFGEGSWLTVV.

This clone occurred a few times. The chain is built from TRBV6-5 and TRBJ1-5; D is ambiguous. The length of the CDR3 is 14 residues. Looked up from germline, CDR1 is MNHEY and CDR2 is SVGAGI. Between the trimmed V and J ends, which lost 0 bases and 6 bases, there was a span of 9 bases. CDR3 residues: CASSYSSGFQPQHF. The DNA for the CDR3 is TGTGCCAGCAGTTACTCGTCGGGGTTTCAGCCCCAGCATTTT.

A few counts support this clone. J is TRBJ1-3 and V is TRBV28; D uncertain. The germline gives CDR1 MDHEN, CDR2 SYDVKM. This CDR3 comprises 12 residues. The ends were cut back, 5 bases at V and 4 bases at J, with 6 bases in the middle. CDR3 region: CASSRSGNTIYF. DNA of the CDR3: TGTGCCAGCAGTAGAAGCGGAAACACCATATATTTT.

The chain uses TRBV7-9 and TRBJ1-1; no definite D call. This CDR3 comprises 15 residues. Germline CDR1 SEHNR, CDR2 FQNEAQ (reference sequence). V dropped 5 bases and J dropped 4 bases, with 17 bases sitting between them. CDR3 sequence: CASSPISGEITEAFF. CDR3 DNA: TGTGCCAGCAGCCCGATCTCTGGGGAGATCACTGAAGCTTTCTTT.

V usage is TRBV19 and J usage is TRBJ2-2, with a weak D call TRBD1 (5 bases). The CDR3 sequence is 14 residues long. CDR1 is LNHDA and CDR2 is SQIVND in the germline V gene (reference sequence). V was trimmed by 4 bases and J by 5 bases, leaving 11 bases between them. This CDR3 is CASSTPTDTGELFF. The CDR3 nucleotides read TGTGCCAGTAGTACCCCGACAGATACCGGGGAGCTGTTTTTT.

V gene TRBV28 combines with J gene TRBJ2-7; D possibly corresponds to TRBD1 (6 bases). The germline CDR1 and CDR2 sequences are MDHEN and SYDVKM. This CDR3 is 13 amino acids long. V was pared by 6 bases and J by 3 bases, with 12 bases between. CDR3 DNA sequence: TGTGCCAGCAGCCGGGACACGGGCTACGAGCAGTACTTC. It specifies CASSRDTGYEQYF.

The chain employs TRBV18 and TRBJ2-7; 7 nucleotides match TRBD2. CDR3 length equals 15 residues. Per germline, CDR1 KGHSH and CDR2 LQKENI. V lost 1 base, J lost 5 bases, and 8 bases stayed unmatched. The CDR3 DNA follows: TGTGCCAGCTCACCACGGCCTAGCGGAGGGGACGAGCAGTACTTC. It specifies CASSPRPSGGDEQYF. Combining the CDR3 with reference TRBV18 and TRBJ2-7 gives the whole variable domain NAGVMQNPRHLVRRRGQEARLRCSPMKGHSHVYWYRQLPEEGLKFMVYLQKENIIDESGMPKERFSAEFPKEGPSILRIQQVVRGDSAAYFCASSPRPSGGDEQYFGPGTRLTVT.

This clone showed up just once. CDR3 sequence reads: CAWSPPGASRETQYF. DNA of the CDR3: TGTGCCTGGAGTCCCCCAGGGGCTTCAAGGGAGACCCAGTACTTC. The chain is built from TRBV30 and TRBJ2-5; TRBD1 is a possible D gene (6 bases). Between the trimmed V and J ends, which lost 2 bases and 5 bases, there was a span of 18 bases. CDR1 is GTSNPN and CDR2 is SVGIG in the germline V gene (reference sequence). This CDR3 region has 15 residues.

CDR3 loop: CASSPGGPETQYF. The CDR3 DNA reads TGTGCCAGCTCACCAGGGGGCCCAGAGACCCAGTACTTC. The chain links TRBV18 to TRBJ2-5, with D possibly TRBD1 on 6 matching bases. The ends were cut back, 2 bases at V and 4 bases at J, with 8 bases in the middle. The CDR3 sequence is 13 residues long. The germline V gene encodes CDR1 KGHSH and CDR2 LQKENI.

V gene TRBV4-3 combines with J gene TRBJ1-2, with 7 bases matching TRBD1. This CDR3 region has 13 residues. The V and J ends lost 1 base and 8 bases, in that order; junction bases with no gene match: 4. Germline V gives CDR1 LGHNA, CDR2 YSLEER. DNA of the CDR3: TGCGCCAGCAGCCAAGGTGTAGGGGGCGGCTACACCTTC. Protein product: CASSQGVGGGYTF.

This chain connects TRBV27 to TRBJ2-1; 9 bases align to TRBD2. This CDR3 is 15 amino acids long. With V trimmed by 2 bases and J by 6 bases, 5 bases remained unmatched. The germline V gene has CDR1 MNHEY and CDR2 SMNVEV (reference sequence). DNA for the CDR3: TGTGCCAGCAGTTTAGGGGGGACTAGCCGCAATGAGCAGTTCTTC. Amino acid sequence: CASSLGGTSRNEQFF.

The V and J genes are TRBV9 and TRBJ1-3; no firm D call. Trimming pared 1 base from V and 0 bases from J, leaving 8 bases between. The CDR3 extends over 15 amino acids. CDR1 SGDLS and CDR2 YYNGEE come from the germline V gene. The CDR3 reads CASSVYGSSGNTIYF. CDR3 coding DNA: TGTGCCAGCAGCGTATACGGGAGCTCTGGAAACACCATATATTTT.

This chain connects TRBV2 to TRBJ1-2; no clear D gene. CDR1 is SNHLY, CDR2 FYNNEI, per germline. The CDR3 is 13 amino acids. Deletions cut 5 bases from V and 2 bases from J, with 9 bases between. The CDR3 here is CASSTQLNYGYTF. DNA of the CDR3: TGTGCCAGCAGTACACAGCTGAACTATGGCTACACCTTC.

J is TRBJ1-5 and V is TRBV19; 9 nucleotides line up with TRBD1. CDR3 length: 15 residues. V lost 4 bases to trimming and J lost 3 bases; unmatched junction nucleotides: 4. Germline CDR1 LNHDA, CDR2 SQIVND (reference sequence). CDR3 in amino acids: CASSRDRADNQPQHF. The CDR3 DNA follows: TGTGCCAGTAGTAGGGACAGGGCGGACAATCAGCCCCAGCATTTT.

V and J are TRBV6-5 and TRBJ1-2; 9 nucleotides agree with TRBD1. The CDR3 runs 14 residues. Germline V gene sequence: CDR1 MNHEY, CDR2 SVGAGI. V shed 2 bases and J 6 bases; nucleotides not matched to a gene: 4. The CDR3 spells CASSYLDRGNGYTF. The CDR3 bases are TGTGCCAGCAGTTACCTCGACAGGGGGAATGGCTACACCTTC.